A selection of T cell receptor beta chains follows, all from one sample in a study of T cell responses to AZD1222 COVID-19 vaccine. The repertoire was sequenced with immunoSEQ multiplex PCR; TCRdb's copy has only in-frame clones and lacks some. The table shows some 170,000 clones, with 85% to 95% occurring only once. Sequenced material: peripheral blood, taken 28 days after the second dose of the MenACWY control vaccine. These receptors all stem from an adult who received the MenACWY meningococcal vaccine as a control. CDR3s include the opening cysteine and the closing phenylalanine or tryptophan. Fields, in order: D gene, V gene, clone size, J gene, CDR3 DNA, CDR3 protein. D genes are given only for firm matches. The size field is filled for only some rows; it gives once, few, many or a size class.

-	TRBV2	-	TRBJ2-1	TGTGCCAGCAGTGAGATCCGGGGGCTGAACAATGAGCAGTTCTTC	CASSEIRGLNNEQFF
-	TRBV5-4	-	TRBJ2-5	TGTGCCAGCAGCCCGGCTCAGGGGATGGGAGAGACCCAGTACTTC	CASSPAQGMGETQYF
TRBD1	TRBV19	-	TRBJ2-4	TGTGCCAGTAGTTCCGCAGGGGGTGGGTCCAAAAACATTCAGTACTTC	CASSSAGGGSKNIQYF
TRBD1	TRBV24-1	-	TRBJ1-5	TGTGCCACCTTAATGACAGGGTCTCAGCCCCAGCATTTT	CATLMTGSQPQHF
TRBD1	TRBV6-5	once	TRBJ1-5	TGTGCCAGCAGGGGACAGGGTGTTAGCAATCAGCCCCAGCATTTT	CASRGQGVSNQPQHF
-	TRBV27	-	TRBJ1-1	TGTGCCAGCAGTTTCACTATGGGCGGTAAAGCTTTCTTT	CASSFTMGGKAFF
-	TRBV5-4	once	TRBJ1-2	TGTGCCAGCAGCTTGGGGGTGGGGCCCCCCTATGGCTACACCTTC	CASSLGVGPPYGYTF
TRBD1	TRBV7-8	-	TRBJ2-7	TGTGCCAGCAGCCCAAATAGACAGGGGCTCCCAAACTTC	CASSPNRQGLPNF
-	TRBV11-2	-	TRBJ1-5	TGTGCCAGCAGCGTGAAGGGGGTCGGTCAGCCCCAGCATTTT	CASSVKGVGQPQHF
-	TRBV7-2	-	TRBJ2-3	TGTGCCAGCACTAGGGACCACACAGATACGCAGTATTTT	CASTRDHTDTQYF
-	TRBV3-1/TRBV3-2	few	TRBJ1-2	TGTGCCAGCAGCACCCCCCAAGGAGGGAATGGCTACACCTTC	CASSTPQGGNGYTF
-	TRBV9	-	TRBJ1-1	TGTGCCAGCAGCTTCGGGACAAAGAACACTGAAGCTTTCTTT	CASSFGTKNTEAFF
TRBD1	TRBV6-5	-	TRBJ1-2	TGTGCCAGCAGGTCTCAGGGGGATGCGGGTGGCTACACCTTC	CASRSQGDAGGYTF
TRBD1	TRBV5-1	-	TRBJ1-1	TGCGCCAGCAAAGGACAGGAAGCCTTGAACACTGAAGCTTTCTTT	CASKGQEALNTEAFF
-	TRBV6-5	-	TRBJ1-5	TGTGCCAGCAGTTACTCAGTCAGGGCTGGTCAGCCCCAGCATTTT	CASSYSVRAGQPQHF
-	TRBV7-8	-	TRBJ2-7	TGTGCCAGCAGCTTGGGGACTGGACAGTACGAGCAGTACTTC	CASSLGTGQYEQYF
-	TRBV6-2/TRBV6-3	once	TRBJ1-5	TGTGCCAGCAGTTACCGAGGAGGGAACAATCAGCCCCAGCATTTT	CASSYRGGNNQPQHF